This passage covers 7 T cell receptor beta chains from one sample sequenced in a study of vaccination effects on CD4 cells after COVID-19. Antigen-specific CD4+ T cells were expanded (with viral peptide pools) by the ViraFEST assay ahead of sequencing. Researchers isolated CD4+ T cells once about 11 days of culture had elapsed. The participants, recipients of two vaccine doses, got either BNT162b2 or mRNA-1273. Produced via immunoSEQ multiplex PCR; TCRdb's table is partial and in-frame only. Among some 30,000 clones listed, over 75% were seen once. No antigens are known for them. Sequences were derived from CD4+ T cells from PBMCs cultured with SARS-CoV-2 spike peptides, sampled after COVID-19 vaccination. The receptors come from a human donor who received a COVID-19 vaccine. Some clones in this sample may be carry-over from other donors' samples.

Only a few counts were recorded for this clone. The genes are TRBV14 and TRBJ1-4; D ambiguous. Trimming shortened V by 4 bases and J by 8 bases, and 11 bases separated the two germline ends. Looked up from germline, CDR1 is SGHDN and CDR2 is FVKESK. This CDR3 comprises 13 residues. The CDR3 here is CASSRAGGEKLFF. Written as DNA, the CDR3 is TGTGCCAGCAGCCGTGCGGGAGGGGAAAAACTGTTTTTT.

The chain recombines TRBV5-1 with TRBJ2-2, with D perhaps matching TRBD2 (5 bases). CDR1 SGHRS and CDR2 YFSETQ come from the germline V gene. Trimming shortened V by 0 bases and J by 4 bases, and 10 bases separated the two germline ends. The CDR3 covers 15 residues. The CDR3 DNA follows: TGCGCCAGCAGCTTGGGAAATGCGGGCACCGGGGAGCTGTTTTTT. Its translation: CASSLGNAGTGELFF.

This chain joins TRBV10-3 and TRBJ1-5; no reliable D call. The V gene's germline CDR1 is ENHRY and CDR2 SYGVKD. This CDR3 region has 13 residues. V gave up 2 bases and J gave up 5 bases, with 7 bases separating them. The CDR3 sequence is CAISEGSHQPQHF. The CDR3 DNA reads TGTGCCATCAGTGAGGGCAGTCATCAGCCCCAGCATTTT.

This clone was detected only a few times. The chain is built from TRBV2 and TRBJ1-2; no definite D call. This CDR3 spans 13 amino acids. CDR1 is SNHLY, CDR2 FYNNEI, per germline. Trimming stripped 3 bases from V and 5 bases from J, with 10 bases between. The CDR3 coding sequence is TGTGCCAGCAGTGACTTAAGTTATTATGGCTACACCTTC. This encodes CASSDLSYYGYTF.

In DNA form, the CDR3 reads TGTGCCAGCAGCCTGACCGGGACAGGGACCTACGAGCAGTACGTC. This sequence encodes CASSLTGTGTYEQYV. This chain joins TRBV7-2 and TRBJ2-7; 9 bases align to TRBD1. Germline V gene lookup returns CDR1 SGHTA and CDR2 FQGNSA. The CDR3 totals 15 residues. V lost 5 bases to trimming and J lost 2 bases; unmatched junction nucleotides: 7.

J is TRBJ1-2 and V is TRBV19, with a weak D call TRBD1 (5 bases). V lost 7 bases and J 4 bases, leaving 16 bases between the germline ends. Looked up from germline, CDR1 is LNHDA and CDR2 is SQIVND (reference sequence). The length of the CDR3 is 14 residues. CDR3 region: CASTQLGGVYGYTF. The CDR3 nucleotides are TGTGCCAGTACGCAGTTGGGGGGTGTCTATGGCTACACCTTC.

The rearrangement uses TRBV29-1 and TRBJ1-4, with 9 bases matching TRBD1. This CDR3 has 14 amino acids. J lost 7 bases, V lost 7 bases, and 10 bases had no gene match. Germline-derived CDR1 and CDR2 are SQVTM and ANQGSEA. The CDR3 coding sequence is TGCAGCGCAACGGGACAGGGACTTTTTGAAAAACTGTTTTTT. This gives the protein CSATGQGLFEKLFF.